One and the same sample provided the 17 T cell receptor beta chains below, sequenced in a study of T-cell memory formation after mild COVID-19. TCRdb recomputed calls from the 5' RACE reads with MiXCR, one row per CDR3 protein. The top ten hold about 11% of the sample, which has 450,000 to 700,000 distinct CDR3 sequences, approximately 19% seen once. Sequenced sample: PBMCs or a T cell subset sorted from them (not recorded which). Every receptor here comes from an adult woman who had mild COVID-19 (a few samples of this study predate the infection). Cell type and time point are not known.

This clonotype occurred many times. The V gene is TRBV7-2, the J gene TRBJ2-7; 8 bases are shared with TRBD2. Germline V CDR1 and CDR2: SGHTA, FQGNSA. The CDR3 runs 18 residues. V gave up 2 bases and J gave up 4 bases; unmatched junction bases: 16. This CDR3 reads CASSLTPFQREIVYEQYF. CDR3 DNA: TGTGCCAGCAGCTTAACCCCATTTCAGCGGGAGATTGTTTACGAGCAGTACTTC. The full variable domain, completed using reference TRBV7-2 and TRBJ2-7, is GAGVSQSPSNKVTEKGKDVELRCDPISGHTALYWYRQSLGQGLEFLIYFQGNSAPDKSGLPSDRFSAERTGGSVSTLTIQRTQQEDSAVYLCASSLTPFQREIVYEQYFGPGTRLTVT.

This rearrangement joins TRBV27 to TRBJ2-3; weak D call: TRBD2 (5 bases). Germline CDR1 and CDR2: MNHEY and SMNVEV (reference sequence). There are 13 residues in the CDR3. V gave up 6 bases and J gave up 4 bases, with 11 bases separating them. In DNA, the CDR3 is TGTGCCAGCAGGCCCCGGGGAGCAGATACGCAGTATTTT. Protein product: CASRPRGADTQYF.

The J gene is TRBJ1-1, the V gene TRBV24-1, with a possible D match to TRBD1 (6 bases). Germline assignment: CDR1 KGHDR and CDR2 SFDVKD. CDR3 size: 14 residues. Trimming removed 6 bases at V and 8 bases at J, with 18 bases between. As DNA, the CDR3 is TGTGCCACCAGTCCAGGGGCAGGGTCAATCGAAGCTTTCTTT. This encodes CATSPGAGSIEAFF.

This clonotype was counted a few times. The rearrangement uses TRBV15 and TRBJ2-1, with 10 bases fitting TRBD1. From germline, CDR1 is LNHNV and CDR2 YYDKDF (reference sequence). This CDR3 has 16 residues. Trimming took 5 bases from V and 5 from J; bases not matched to a gene: 9. The CDR3 loop is CATSGVRDRGDNEQFF. CDR3 nucleotide sequence: TGTGCCACCAGCGGCGTCCGGGACAGGGGAGACAATGAGCAGTTCTTC.

J is TRBJ2-4 and V is TRBV7-9; weak D call: TRBD1 (5 bases). V gave up 3 bases and J gave up 0 bases, with 9 bases separating them. The V gene's germline CDR1 is SEHNR and CDR2 FQNEAQ (reference sequence). The CDR3 runs 15 residues. The CDR3 loop is CASSFRALAKNIQYF. The CDR3 DNA follows: TGTGCCAGCAGCTTCAGGGCTTTAGCCAAAAACATTCAGTACTTC.

V usage is TRBV12-3 or TRBV12-4 and J usage is TRBJ2-2; D unclear. Trimming shortened V by 6 bases and J by 4 bases, and 9 bases separated the two germline ends. The CDR3 contains 13 residues. CDR3 nucleotide sequence: TGTGCCAGCAGCTCCCACCCCACCGGGGAGCTGTTTTTT. The encoded protein is CASSSHPTGELFF.

The V gene is TRBV7-9, the J gene TRBJ2-2; 8 nucleotides match TRBD2. CDR1 and CDR2 from the germline V gene are SEHNR and FQNEAQ (reference sequence). J was trimmed by 4 bases and V by 5 bases; bases with no gene match: 9. This CDR3 is built from 16 residues. This CDR3 is CASSHRGGESTGELFF. The CDR3, as DNA: TGTGCCAGCAGCCACCGGGGGGGCGAATCCACCGGGGAGCTGTTTTTT.

In this sample, this clonotype turned up a few times. The chain couples TRBV27 to TRBJ2-7; D not certain. The CDR3 is 12 amino acids. Trimming cost V 5 bases and J 7 bases, with 12 bases left between them. Germline lookup yields CDR1 MNHEY and CDR2 SMNVEV (reference sequence). CDR3 sequence: CASSHLGSEQYF. The CDR3 DNA follows: TGTGCCAGCAGTCACTTGGGGTCTGAGCAGTACTTC.

This clonotype was picked up a small number of times. This chain connects TRBV14 to TRBJ2-1, with D perhaps TRBD1 or TRBD2 (5 bases each). The CDR3 runs 14 residues. The V and J ends lost 0 bases and 9 bases respectively, with 12 bases between them. Germline V gene sequence: CDR1 SGHDN, CDR2 FVKESK. The DNA for the CDR3 is TGTGCCAGCAGCCAAGATACGGGACGTCGTGAGCAGTTCTTC. Translation: CASSQDTGRREQFF.

This clonotype was detected only a few times. This rearrangement joins TRBV5-1 to TRBJ2-7; possibly TRBD1 for D (5 bases). V was cut by 0 bases and J by 2 bases, with 15 bases left in between. The CDR3 totals 16 residues. CDR1 and CDR2 (germline): SGHRS, YFSETQ. The CDR3 sequence is CASSLAWQGNTYEQYF. The CDR3 nucleotides read TGCGCCAGCAGCTTGGCCTGGCAGGGAAACACCTACGAGCAGTACTTC. Full variable domain (outside the CDR3, taken from reference TRBV5-1 and TRBJ2-7): KAGVTQTPRYLIKTRGQQVTLSCSPISGHRSVSWYQQTPGQGLQFLFEYFSETQRNKGNFPGRFSGRQFSNSRSEMNVSTLELGDSALYLCASSLAWQGNTYEQYFGPGTRLTVT.

This clonotype was detected a few times. The chain has TRBV18 and TRBJ2-7; unclear D gene. Germline-derived CDR1 and CDR2 are KGHSH and LQKENI. Trimming stripped 3 bases from V and 5 bases from J, with 11 bases between. The CDR3 loop spans 13 amino acids. CDR3 sequence: CASSPAGQDEQYF. The CDR3 DNA is TGTGCCAGCTCACCCGCCGGTCAGGACGAGCAGTACTTC. Full variable domain (remainder filled in from reference TRBV18 and TRBJ2-7): NAGVMQNPRHLVRRRGQEARLRCSPMKGHSHVYWYRQLPEEGLKFMVYLQKENIIDESGMPKERFSAEFPKEGPSILRIQQVVRGDSAAYFCASSPAGQDEQYFGPGTRLTVT.

V and J are TRBV4-2 and TRBJ2-2; weak D call: TRBD2 (5 bases). The CDR3 totals 13 residues. The germline gives CDR1 LGHNA, CDR2 YNFKEQ. Trimming left V 3 bases short and J 5 bases short, with 7 bases between. Written as DNA, the CDR3 is TGTGCCAGCAGCCACGGGGAGACCGGGGAGCTGTTTTTT. Translating it yields CASSHGETGELFF.

This chain uses TRBV24-1 with TRBJ2-1, with 11 positions matching TRBD2. The germline gives CDR1 KGHDR, CDR2 SFDVKD. The V gene end was trimmed by 3 bases and the J gene end by 1 base; junction bases not matched to a gene: 1. The CDR3 has 16 residues. CDR3 in amino acids: CATSDRLAGSYNEQFF. The CDR3 region has the DNA TGTGCCACCAGTGATCGACTAGCGGGGTCCTACAATGAGCAGTTCTTC.

The rearrangement joins TRBV12-3 or TRBV12-4 to TRBJ1-4; D uncertain. V lost 3 bases to trimming and J lost 13 bases, with 15 bases between them. The CDR3 totals 13 residues. CDR3 amino acids: CASSLTAGWGLFF. In DNA, the CDR3 is TGTGCCAGCAGTTTGACGGCTGGGTGGGGACTGTTTTTT.

This clonotype has at least ten counts. The CDR3: CASSLAPYGTGGNTEAFF. The CDR3 nucleotides read TGTGCCAGCAGCTTGGCTCCTTACGGGACAGGGGGGAACACTGAAGCTTTCTTT. The chain employs TRBV7-8 and TRBJ1-1, with 11 nucleotides matching TRBD1. J gave up 1 base and V 3 bases, and 10 bases lay outside the gene matches. The CDR3 totals 18 residues. Germline V gene sequence: CDR1 SGHVS, CDR2 FQNEAQ.

The chain links TRBV4-3 to TRBJ2-2, with a weak D call TRBD2 (6 bases). The CDR3 has 16 amino acids. Germline lookup yields CDR1 LGHNA and CDR2 YSLEER. V was shortened by 4 bases and J by 3 bases, with 15 bases between the two germline ends. The CDR3 nucleotides are TGCGCCAGCAGCCGGGAGGCTAGCGAGGACACCGGGGAGCTGTTTTTT. Translation: CASSREASEDTGELFF.

This clonotype was picked up a small number of times. V and J are TRBV3-1 and TRBJ2-5; a weak D match, TRBD2 (5 bases). The V end was cut by 1 base, the J end by 5 bases, with 14 bases between. The CDR3 consists of 15 residues. Per germline, CDR1 LGHDT and CDR2 YNNKEL (reference sequence). The CDR3 loop reads CASSQGAAVAETQYF. CDR3 sequence (DNA): TGTGCCAGCAGCCAAGGTGCCGCGGTAGCGGAGACCCAGTACTTC.